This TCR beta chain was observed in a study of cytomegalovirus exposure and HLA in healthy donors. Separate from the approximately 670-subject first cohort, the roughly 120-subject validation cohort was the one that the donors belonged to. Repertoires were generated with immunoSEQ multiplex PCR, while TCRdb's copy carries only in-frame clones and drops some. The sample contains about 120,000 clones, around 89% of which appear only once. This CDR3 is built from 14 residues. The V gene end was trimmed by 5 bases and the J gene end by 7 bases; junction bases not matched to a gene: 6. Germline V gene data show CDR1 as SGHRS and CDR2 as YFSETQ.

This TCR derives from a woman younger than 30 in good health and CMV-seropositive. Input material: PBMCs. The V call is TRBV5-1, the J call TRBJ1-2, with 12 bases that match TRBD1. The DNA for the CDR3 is TGCGCCAGCAGTTGGGGACAGGGGGCGCTTGGCTACACCTTC. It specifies CASSWGQGALGYTF.